The present T cell receptor (beta chain) was sequenced within a study of cytomegalovirus exposure and HLA in healthy donors. This CDR3 is built from 18 residues. V lost 4 bases and J lost 1, with 23 bases in between. Germline CDR1 and CDR2: ENHRY and SYGVKD. A note on this clone: The antigen is not known.

Both 60 Vbeta primers and 13 Jbeta primers went into the PCR. Clones were sequenced by immunoSEQ multiplex PCR, and TCRdb holds only the in-frame ones, with some missing. The repertoire consists of more than 95,000 clones, with more than 75% occurring once and the leading ten covering roughly 1.8%. Findings of the study overall: The analysis excluded some indistinguishable V segments, including TRBV6-2 and TRBV6-3. Analyses of presence/absence relied on an assumption of roughly uniform sequencing depth across donors. In a later analysis, specific HLA alleles were associated with under 20,000 TCR beta sequences at a 0.05 false discovery rate.

The genes are TRBV10-3 and TRBJ2-7; D may be TRBD1 (6 bases). The sequence was collected from a woman aged 40 to 50 in good health and CMV-seronegative. The sequenced material came from PBMCs. Here the CDR3 reads CAISGSTGSYGWSYEQYF. CDR3 nucleotides: TGTGCCATCAGTGGTTCGACAGGATCCTACGGGTGGTCCTACGAGCAGTACTTC.